These T cell receptor beta chains were read from a single sample in a study of Graves' ophthalmopathy and Graves' hyperthyroidism. TCRdb fed the multiplex PCR reads into MiXCR, producing one record per CDR3 protein. The sample contains approximately 160,000 distinct CDR3 sequences, around two fifths of which appear only once. The specimen was peripheral blood. The receptors here all came from a man younger than 40 with Graves' ophthalmopathy. Both conserved end residues are part of each CDR3. A D gene is named only where the DNA matches it firmly. The listing skips clone size in some rows; elsewhere it reads once, few, many or a size class.

cdr3_nt	cdr3_aa	d_call	clone_size	v_call	j_call
TGTGCCAGCAGCTTAGTTTTGGTCTACGAGCAGTACTTC	CASSLVLVYEQYF	-	-	TRBV11-3	TRBJ2-7
TGTGCCAGCTCACCAAGGGACAATAACTATGGCTACACCTTC	CASSPRDNNYGYTF	-	many	TRBV18	TRBJ1-2
TGTGCCAGCAGCCTAAAACTTAATTCACCCCTCCACTTT	CASSLKLNSPLHF	-	medium-sized	TRBV27	TRBJ1-6
TGTGCCAGCAGACAAGGGGGAGGGAGACCTGAAGCTTTCTTT	CASRQGGGRPEAFF	-	many	TRBV11-2	TRBJ1-1
TGTGCCAGCAGCCCCGGGACAGGGTATTCACCCCTCCACTTT	CASSPGTGYSPLHF	TRBD1	-	TRBV6-4	TRBJ1-6
TGTGCCAGTAGCACGGACAGGGTAAACTATGGCTACACCTTC	CASSTDRVNYGYTF	TRBD1	-	TRBV19	TRBJ1-2
TGCGCCAGCAGCGCGGAGCGGTACCAAGAGACCCAGTACTTC	CASSAERYQETQYF	-	many	TRBV5-1	TRBJ2-5
TGTGCCAGCAGTTACGGTGACAGGAGGACCCATTACGAGCAGTACTTC	CASSYGDRRTHYEQYF	-	-	TRBV6-2/TRBV6-3	TRBJ2-7
TGCGCCAGCAGCCCGGACAGACTTACCTACGAGCAGTACTTC	CASSPDRLTYEQYF	-	many	TRBV5-1	TRBJ2-7
TGTGCCAGTCGGTCCACGATATCTGGAAACACCATATATTTT	CASRSTISGNTIYF	-	-	TRBV19	TRBJ1-3
TGTGCCAGCTCCCCCGGGTTGAGGGGCTATGGCTACACCTTC	CASSPGLRGYGYTF	-	-	TRBV12-3/TRBV12-4	TRBJ1-2
TGTGCCAGCAGTTTACACAGGGGACAAGAGACCCAGTACTTC	CASSLHRGQETQYF	TRBD1	-	TRBV12-3/TRBV12-4	TRBJ2-5
TGTGCCACCAGCAGAGAGGGACAGGCAGCAGATACGCAGTATTTT	CATSREGQAADTQYF	TRBD1	many	TRBV15	TRBJ2-3
TGTGCCAGCAGTCCTACAGGTCGCACTGAAGCTTTCTTT	CASSPTGRTEAFF	-	-	TRBV12-3/TRBV12-4	TRBJ1-1
TGTGCCAGCACCCCACGCGACGTAACTGAAGCTTTCTTT	CASTPRDVTEAFF	-	-	TRBV12-3/TRBV12-4	TRBJ1-1
TGTGCCACCAGTGATTCCCCTCGGATGGCGGGAGGGCCCTCAGATACGCAGTATTTT	CATSDSPRMAGGPSDTQYF	TRBD2	many	TRBV24-1	TRBJ2-3
TGTGCCTGGACTACAGGGGTAGGGGACACTGAAGCTTTCTTT	CAWTTGVGDTEAFF	TRBD1	-	TRBV30	TRBJ1-1
TGTGCCATCAGTGAGATCCGGACACCGATCTCCTACGAGCAGTACTTC	CAISEIRTPISYEQYF	-	many	TRBV10-3	TRBJ2-7
TGTGCCAGCAGGAGAGGCCGGGGACAGTCATATGCCTACGAGCAGTACTTC	CASRRGRGQSYAYEQYF	TRBD1	-	TRBV6-1	TRBJ2-7
TGTGCCAGCTCACCCGGGACGGGTAATTCACCCCTCCACTTT	CASSPGTGNSPLHF	-	-	TRBV18	TRBJ1-6
TGTGCCAGCAGTTCAGTAGGCGACGAGCAGTACTTC	CASSSVGDEQYF	-	-	TRBV12-3/TRBV12-4	TRBJ2-7
TGTGCCAGCAGCCGAGTATCTCAGGGGGCGGGTGGCTACACCTTC	CASSRVSQGAGGYTF	TRBD1	many	TRBV27	TRBJ1-2
TGTGCCAGCAGTTTTGGACAGGGGAACTACGAGCAGTACTTC	CASSFGQGNYEQYF	TRBD1	many	TRBV27	TRBJ2-7
TGCGCCAGCAGCCAAGATTTATGGGGTCAGCCCCAGCATTTT	CASSQDLWGQPQHF	-	many	TRBV4-3	TRBJ1-5
TGTGCCACCAGCAGAGAAGGGGCAGCGGGCTATGGCTACACCTTC	CATSREGAAGYGYTF	-	many	TRBV15	TRBJ1-2
TGTGCCAGCAGTTTTATAGGACCGGGCTCCCAGCATTTT	CASSFIGPGSQHF	-	many	TRBV6-2/TRBV6-3	TRBJ1-5
TGTGCCAGCGGATCACAGGGGACAGTGAACACTGAAGCTTTCTTT	CASGSQGTVNTEAFF	TRBD1	many	TRBV12-3/TRBV12-4	TRBJ1-1
TGTGCCAGCAGTCCACCACTCCCCTCTGGAAACACCATATATTTT	CASSPPLPSGNTIYF	-	many	TRBV28	TRBJ1-3
TGTGCCAGCAGTGAAGTCCAGGGTTCCGGAAACACCATATATTTT	CASSEVQGSGNTIYF	-	many	TRBV6-1	TRBJ1-3
TGCAGTGCTAGGAGATCGACAGGGGGCGGTGGCTACACCTTC	CSARRSTGGGGYTF	TRBD1	-	TRBV20-1	TRBJ1-2
TGTGCCAGCAGTTCCCTACAGGGGTCAGAGACCCAGTACTTC	CASSSLQGSETQYF	TRBD1	-	TRBV27	TRBJ2-5
TGTGCCAGCAGCCCACCGCAGGGCGGCTACACCTTC	CASSPPQGGYTF	-	many	TRBV7-9	TRBJ1-2
TGTGCCAGCAGTTCGGGTCAAGGGGGGATCAATCAGCCCCAGCATTTT	CASSSGQGGINQPQHF	-	many	TRBV12-3/TRBV12-4	TRBJ1-5
TGTGCCAGCAGTTACCGTACAGGGACCCTCCACTTT	CASSYRTGTLHF	-	once	TRBV6-2/TRBV6-3	TRBJ1-6
TGTGCCAGCAGGCCTAGAGGACAGAGGGAGACCCAGTACTTC	CASRPRGQRETQYF	-	medium-sized	TRBV6-5	TRBJ2-5
TGTGCCAGCAGCCATCTAGGGAACCACGAGCAGTACTTC	CASSHLGNHEQYF	-	many	TRBV3-1	TRBJ2-7
TGTGCCAGCAGCCCGGACCTACTCCCCTATGGCTACACCTTC	CASSPDLLPYGYTF	-	-	TRBV6-2/TRBV6-3	TRBJ1-2
TGTGCCAGTAGTATGGCTCCTGGACGTGACACTGAAGCTTTCTTT	CASSMAPGRDTEAFF	-	-	TRBV19	TRBJ1-1
TGTGCCAGCAGTTTCCTAGACAGGGGGCCTAATTCTCAGCCCCAGCATTTT	CASSFLDRGPNSQPQHF	TRBD1	many	TRBV12-3/TRBV12-4	TRBJ1-5
TGCGCCAGCAGCCAAGCCAGGGACAATCAGCCCCAGCATTTT	CASSQARDNQPQHF	-	-	TRBV4-1	TRBJ1-5
TGTGCCATCAGTACCGTTCCACAGGGAGTGGCTAACTATGGCTACACCTTC	CAISTVPQGVANYGYTF	-	-	TRBV10-3	TRBJ1-2
TGTGCCAGCAGCCCGCGACAGGGGAAGGACTATGGCTACACCTTC	CASSPRQGKDYGYTF	TRBD1	many	TRBV9	TRBJ1-2
TGTGCCAGCAGCACCGACATATCTGGAAACACCATATATTTT	CASSTDISGNTIYF	-	-	TRBV12-3/TRBV12-4	TRBJ1-3
TGTGCCACCAGTGAGGGGAATCTAGAGACCCAGTACTTC	CATSEGNLETQYF	-	many	TRBV24-1	TRBJ2-5
TGTGCCACCAGCAGGGGGCCGGGACAGGGGCCCTTCCATCAGCCCCAGCATTTT	CATSRGPGQGPFHQPQHF	TRBD1	-	TRBV15	TRBJ1-5
TGCAGCGTTGGGGACTCAGTCCAAGAGACCCAGTACTTC	CSVGDSVQETQYF	-	-	TRBV29-1	TRBJ2-5
TGTGCCAGCAGCCCGGGACCGTCGAACACTGAAGCTTTCTTT	CASSPGPSNTEAFF	-	many	TRBV7-3	TRBJ1-1
TGTGCCAGCAGCTTAGTACAGTTTAACACTGAAGCTTTCTTT	CASSLVQFNTEAFF	-	many	TRBV7-2	TRBJ1-1
TGTGCCAGCAGTTACGGGACAGGGGAAGTTAATTCACCCCTCCACTTT	CASSYGTGEVNSPLHF	TRBD1	-	TRBV6-5	TRBJ1-6
TGTGCCAGCAGGCTCCCCGGAGGGCTCCACTGCTTC	CASRLPGGLHCF	-	many	TRBV6-5	TRBJ1-2
TGTGCCAGCAGTTACTCGAGGGACGGCCAAGAGACCCAGTACTTC	CASSYSRDGQETQYF	-	few	TRBV6-5	TRBJ2-5
TGTGCCAGCAGTTTGGTTGGACAGGACACTGAAGCTTTCTTT	CASSLVGQDTEAFF	TRBD1	once	TRBV28	TRBJ1-1
TGTGCCAGCAGTCCCAACGTGGGGAGGTATGGCTACACCTTC	CASSPNVGRYGYTF	-	many	TRBV12-3/TRBV12-4	TRBJ1-2